A single sample gave rise to the 16 T cell receptor beta chains below, sequenced in a study of blood T cell repertoires in COVID-19. Measured with immunoSEQ multiplex PCR; TCRdb has only the in-frame clones, and not every one. The data hold more than 100,000 clones, with about 90% observed a single time. The source material was peripheral blood. The receptor set was obtained from a woman between 50 and 59 years old with active or convalescent COVID-19.

The rearrangement links TRBV11-2 to TRBJ2-1; D gene ambiguous. Germline-derived CDR1 and CDR2 are SGHAT and FQNNGV. The CDR3 consists of 17 residues. Trimming pared 2 bases from V and 8 bases from J, leaving 22 bases between. The CDR3 DNA sequence: TGTGCCAGCAGCTTAACCGACTCTAGAAAGTTCATGGATGAGCAGTTCTTC. Amino acid sequence: CASSLTDSRKFMDEQFF.

With regard to this clone: Other DNA sequences in the same sample also yield this CDR3. This chain uses TRBV19 with TRBJ1-1; no reliable D call. There are 12 residues in the CDR3. V gave up 2 bases and J gave up 3 bases, with 4 bases separating them. Per the germline V gene, CDR1 is LNHDA and CDR2 is SQIVND (reference sequence). The chain's CDR3 is CASSIRDTEAFF. The CDR3 region has the DNA TGTGCCAGTAGTATACGGGACACTGAAGCTTTCTTT.

The V and J genes are TRBV24-1 and TRBJ2-7; D possibly corresponds to TRBD1 (6 bases). V dropped 8 bases and J dropped 5 bases, with 9 bases sitting between them. The germline V gene encodes CDR1 KGHDR and CDR2 SFDVKD. The length of the CDR3 is 11 residues. The CDR3, as DNA: TGTGCCACCAAACAGGGCGACGAGCAGTACTTC. Its translation: CATKQGDEQYF.

The chain is built from TRBV11-2 and TRBJ2-7; possible D gene TRBD2, 7 bases. Looked up from germline, CDR1 is SGHAT and CDR2 is FQNNGV. V was pared by 2 bases and J by 3 bases, with 20 bases between. The CDR3 has 17 residues. CDR3 sequence (DNA): TGTGCCAGCAGCTTAAGGGCACAGGGACTACGGGGCTACGAGCAGTACTTC. It yields the protein CASSLRAQGLRGYEQYF. Based on the CDR3 plus reference TRBV11-2 and TRBJ2-7, the full variable domain is EAGVAQSPRYKIIEKRQSVAFWCNPISGHATLYWYQQILGQGPKLLIQFQNNGVVDDSQLPKDRFSAERLKGVDSTLKIQPAKLEDSAVYLCASSLRAQGLRGYEQYFGPGTRLTVT.

The rearrangement joins TRBV28 to TRBJ1-2; perhaps TRBD1 as D (6 bases). Per germline, CDR1 MDHEN and CDR2 SYDVKM. The ends were cut back, 4 bases at V and 2 bases at J, with 8 bases in the middle. There are 13 residues in the CDR3. The CDR3 nucleotides are TGTGCCAGCAGTTGGACAGTCAACTATGGCTACACCTTC. Amino acids: CASSWTVNYGYTF.

The chain employs TRBV30 and TRBJ1-1; D unresolved. Trimming took 2 bases from V and 0 from J, leaving 13 bases between them. CDR3 length equals 15 residues. Germline V lookup: CDR1 GTSNPN, CDR2 SVGIG (reference sequence). CDR3 DNA sequence: TGTGCCTGGAGTTGGTCCGGGCGGGTGAACACTGAAGCTTTCTTT. Encoded protein: CAWSWSGRVNTEAFF.

This chain uses TRBV5-4 with TRBJ2-3; 8 nucleotides match TRBD1. Germline V gene data show CDR1 as SGHNT and CDR2 as YYREEE (reference sequence). Losses at the gene ends were 1 base for V and 4 bases for J; bases not matched to a gene: 5. The CDR3 length is 15 residues. The CDR3 DNA reads as TGTGCCAGCAGCTTGAGGACAGGGCTCCCAGATACGCAGTATTTT. Its translation: CASSLRTGLPDTQYF.

Only one count was recorded for this clone. The CDR3 bases are TGTGCCAGCAGCCCACGGGGGTACTATGGCTACACCTTC. Amino acid sequence: CASSPRGYYGYTF. The chain is built from TRBV28 and TRBJ1-2, with a weak D call TRBD1 (5 bases). V was shortened by 6 bases and J by 3 bases, with 11 bases between the two germline ends. CDR1 is MDHEN and CDR2 is SYDVKM in the germline V gene. CDR3 length: 13 residues.

The rearrangement links TRBV7-8 to TRBJ2-7; D is uncertain. Trimming took 5 bases from V and 2 from J, leaving 13 bases between them. Germline-derived CDR1 and CDR2 are SGHVS and FQNEAQ. The CDR3 runs 14 residues. This CDR3 is CASSPGFPAYEQYF. The CDR3, as DNA: TGTGCCAGCAGCCCCGGTTTCCCGGCCTACGAGCAGTACTTC.

This chain uses TRBV7-8 with TRBJ1-3, with a tentative D call TRBD1 (5 bases). This CDR3 region has 16 residues. Germline-derived CDR1 and CDR2 are SGHVS and FQNEAQ. V was cut by 2 bases and J by 0 bases, with 11 bases left in between. The CDR3 DNA is TGTGCCAGCAGCTTATCCGGGGGACGCTCTGGAAACACCATATATTTT. This codes for CASSLSGGRSGNTIYF.

V and J are TRBV11-2 and TRBJ2-1; 9 bases line up with TRBD1. CDR1 and CDR2 from the germline V gene are SGHAT and FQNNGV. The ends lost 3 bases at V and 8 bases at J; junction bases unmatched: 17. This CDR3 comprises 18 residues. The CDR3 DNA reads TGTGCCAGCAGCTTCACAGGGGGCGGACACTATCTCCCTCATGAGCAGTTCTTC. It yields the protein CASSFTGGGHYLPHEQFF. The full variable domain, with the rest looked up from reference TRBV11-2 and TRBJ2-1, is EAGVAQSPRYKIIEKRQSVAFWCNPISGHATLYWYQQILGQGPKLLIQFQNNGVVDDSQLPKDRFSAERLKGVDSTLKIQPAKLEDSAVYLCASSFTGGGHYLPHEQFFGPGTRLTVL.

This clone was detected once. The chain links TRBV12-3 or TRBV12-4 to TRBJ2-3; a weak D match, TRBD2 (5 bases). Trimming took 8 bases from V and 2 from J, leaving 11 bases between them. The CDR3 has 13 amino acids. CDR3 in DNA: TGTGCCAGCGACCCCGGGGACACAGATACGCAGTATTTT. Translating it yields CASDPGDTDTQYF.

This chain connects TRBV5-5 to TRBJ2-2; TRBD1 is a possible D gene (5 bases). CDR1 is SGHKS, CDR2 YYEKEE, per germline (reference sequence). Trimming pared 5 bases from V and 6 bases from J, leaving 23 bases between. The CDR3 covers 17 residues. The CDR3 DNA follows: TGTGCCAGCAGATTCAGGGTGTTTATGTGGGATGCCGGGGAGCTGTTTTTT. This codes for CASRFRVFMWDAGELFF.

The chain joins TRBV7-6 to TRBJ2-3; 9 positions match TRBD1. Germline assignment: CDR1 SGHVS and CDR2 FNYEAQ. This CDR3 has 16 amino acids. Losses at the gene ends were 1 base for V and 2 bases for J; bases not matched to a gene: 4. The CDR3 DNA reads TGTGCCAGCAGCTTAGATGACAGGGGGTCCACAGATACGCAGTATTTT. It yields the protein CASSLDDRGSTDTQYF.

This clone came up once. The chain carries TRBV5-8 and TRBJ2-3; a possible D gene is TRBD1 (6 bases). Deletions cut 0 bases from V and 0 bases from J, with 11 bases between. Per the germline V gene, CDR1 is SGHTS and CDR2 is YDEGEE. CDR3 length: 16 residues. The CDR3 here is CASSLEGHPSTDTQYF. DNA for the CDR3: TGTGCCAGCAGCTTGGAGGGACACCCGAGCACAGATACGCAGTATTTT. The variable domain in full, completed from reference TRBV5-8 and TRBJ2-3, reads EAGVTQSPTHLIKTRGQQATLRCSPISGHTSVYWYQQALGLGLQFLLWYDEGEERNRGNFPPRFSGRQFPNYSSELNVNALELEDSALYLCASSLEGHPSTDTQYFGPGTRLTVL.

The chain links TRBV13 to TRBJ1-1; the D gene is possibly TRBD1 (5 bases). The germline V gene encodes CDR1 PRHDT and CDR2 FYEKMQ (reference sequence). The CDR3 spans 14 residues. Deletions cut 5 bases from V and 1 base from J, with 11 bases between. CDR3 sequence (DNA): TGTGCCAGCAGCGCGGGGGTGGGGAACACTGAAGCTTTCTTT. Translating it yields CASSAGVGNTEAFF.